This TCR beta chain was sequenced during a study of shared clonotypes between healthy human individuals. All donors were Caucasian adults living in Nashville, Tennessee. The assay was immunoSEQ multiplex PCR, and TCRdb's table has in-frame clones only and misses some. The profile shows 730,000 or so clones, 60% to 80% of them singletons. As to this clone: Its target is unknown.

Study outcomes and limitations: Only a few donors were included, so the genetic and exposure-history diversity represented was limited.

The length of the CDR3 is 13 residues. The V gene's germline CDR1 is MNHNY and CDR2 SVGAGI (reference sequence). The sample taken for sequencing was memory CD4+ T cells sorted from blood. Sample subset: CD45RA-negative fraction. The receptor comes from a woman in her thirties in good health. The chain is built from TRBV6-6 and TRBJ2-5, with D perhaps TRBD1 (5 bases). The J call may be incorrect, as the DNA end agrees better with TRBJ2-7. In nucleotides, the CDR3 is TGTGCCAGCAGCCTTGATACAGGCTACGAGCAGTACTTC. Encoded protein: CASSLDTGYEQYF.